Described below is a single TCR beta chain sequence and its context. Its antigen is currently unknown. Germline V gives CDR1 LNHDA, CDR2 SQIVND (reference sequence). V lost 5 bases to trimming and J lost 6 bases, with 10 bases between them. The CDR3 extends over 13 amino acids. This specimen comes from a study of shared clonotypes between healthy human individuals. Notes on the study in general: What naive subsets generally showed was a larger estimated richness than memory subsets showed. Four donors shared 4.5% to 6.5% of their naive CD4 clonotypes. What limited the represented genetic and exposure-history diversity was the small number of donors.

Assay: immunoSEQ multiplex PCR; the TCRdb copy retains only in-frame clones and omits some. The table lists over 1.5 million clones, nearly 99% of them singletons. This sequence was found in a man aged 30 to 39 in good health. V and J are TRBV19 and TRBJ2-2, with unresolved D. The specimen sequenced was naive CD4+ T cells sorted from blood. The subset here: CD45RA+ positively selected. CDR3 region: CASSPVAPGELFF. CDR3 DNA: TGTGCCAGTAGTCCCGTAGCTCCCGGGGAGCTGTTTTTT.